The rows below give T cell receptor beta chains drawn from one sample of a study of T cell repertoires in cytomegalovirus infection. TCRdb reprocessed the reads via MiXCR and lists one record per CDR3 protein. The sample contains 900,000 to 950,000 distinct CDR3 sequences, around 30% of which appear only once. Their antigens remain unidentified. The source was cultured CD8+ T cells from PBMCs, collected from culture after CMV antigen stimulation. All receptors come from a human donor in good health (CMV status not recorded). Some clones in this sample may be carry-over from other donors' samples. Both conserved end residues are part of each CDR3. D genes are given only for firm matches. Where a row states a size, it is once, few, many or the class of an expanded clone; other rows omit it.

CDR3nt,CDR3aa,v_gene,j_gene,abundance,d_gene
TGTGCCAGCAGTTACCTCATAACAGGGGCCCAAGAGACCCAGTACTTC,CASSYLITGAQETQYF,TRBV6-5,TRBJ2-5,-,TRBD1
TGTGCCAGCAGCCACCTGACAGTTAACTATGGCTACACCTTC,CASSHLTVNYGYTF,TRBV14,TRBJ1-2,few,-
TGTGCCAGCAAGATTCCGGGAGTTAACACTGAAGCTTTCTTT,CASKIPGVNTEAFF,TRBV12-3/TRBV12-4,TRBJ1-1,-,-
TGTGCCAGCAGTTACACTGAGACAGGGGACTATGGCTACACCTTC,CASSYTETGDYGYTF,TRBV6-5,TRBJ1-2,-,TRBD1
TGTGCCAGCAGCCTATACAGGGGCACTGAAGCTTTCTTT,CASSLYRGTEAFF,TRBV5-4,TRBJ1-1,many,TRBD1
TGTGCCAGTAGTTTCAGTCGAGGGAAAGAGCAGTACTTC,CASSFSRGKEQYF,TRBV19,TRBJ2-7,many,-
TGTGCCAGCAGCCAAGTAGGGATTAAATTCGGAGAGACCCAGTACTTC,CASSQVGIKFGETQYF,TRBV4-2,TRBJ2-5,-,-
TGTGCCAGCAGTTGGGGCCCCTTAGAGCTGTTTTTT,CASSWGPLELFF,TRBV6-1,TRBJ2-2,-,-
TGTGCCAGCAGCTTTAGCGGAGATCACCAAGAGACCCAGTACTTC,CASSFSGDHQETQYF,TRBV5-5,TRBJ2-5,few,-
TGCGCCAGCAGATACTCCGGGACAGTAGATTCACCCCTCCACTTT,CASRYSGTVDSPLHF,TRBV4-3,TRBJ1-6,once,TRBD1
TGTGCCAGCGCCGGACAGGGGGCGTTTCTGAACACCGGGGAGCTGTTTTTT,CASAGQGAFLNTGELFF,TRBV6-2/TRBV6-3,TRBJ2-2,-,TRBD1
TGTGCCAGCAGCCCGCAGGGGGCTATTCAGTACTTC,CASSPQGAIQYF,TRBV9,TRBJ2-4,-,TRBD1
TGCAGTGCTAGAGCCACGACGCGGGATGAGCAGTTCTTC,CSARATTRDEQFF,TRBV20-1,TRBJ2-1,-,-
TGTGCCAGTTGGGACAGGGGCTCCTACAATGAGCAGTTCTTC,CASWDRGSYNEQFF,TRBV19,TRBJ2-1,few,TRBD1
TGTGCCAACAGCTCGCGAGGAGGCAATCAGCCCCAGCATTTT,CANSSRGGNQPQHF,TRBV6-6,TRBJ1-5,-,-
TGTGTCAGCAGCCCAACCGGCGGGGTAGCGTACCAAGAGACCCAGTACTTC,CVSSPTGGVAYQETQYF,TRBV7-8,TRBJ2-5,-,-
TGTGCCAGCAGCTTCCGGGACTCGAACACTGAAGCTTTCTTT,CASSFRDSNTEAFF,TRBV5-1,TRBJ1-1,many,-
TGCAGTGCTACTCGACTAGCGGGGGTCGACACAGATACGCAGTATTTT,CSATRLAGVDTDTQYF,TRBV20-1,TRBJ2-3,-,TRBD2
TGTGCCAGCAGTCTGGGGACAGGAGATTTTGTCGGGAACGAGCAGTACTTC,CASSLGTGDFVGNEQYF,TRBV28,TRBJ2-7,-,TRBD1
TGCAGTGCTAGAGATACCAGGGAACATGGCTACACCTTC,CSARDTREHGYTF,TRBV20-1,TRBJ1-2,-,-
TGTGCCAGCAGTTTACGGGGGGCCGGGTGGACTGAAGCTTTCTTT,CASSLRGAGWTEAFF,TRBV27,TRBJ1-1,-,-
TGTGCCAGCAGCTGGGGGACAGTTGAAGCTTTCTTT,CASSWGTVEAFF,TRBV5-6,TRBJ1-1,few,TRBD1
TGTGCCAGCAGTTTCCCCTTAGCGGGGGGGAAAGAGACCCAGTACTTC,CASSFPLAGGKETQYF,TRBV2,TRBJ2-5,few,TRBD2
TGTGCCAGCAGTTTAGGGAAACGGGTTCAGGAGACCCAGTACTTC,CASSLGKRVQETQYF,TRBV28,TRBJ2-5,few,-
TGTGCCAGCAGCTTAGACAGCGGGGGGCTTCCCTACGAGCAGTACTTC,CASSLDSGGLPYEQYF,TRBV7-9,TRBJ2-7,-,TRBD2
TGTGCCAGCAGTTTAAATGAACCAGTCTCTGGAAACACCATATATTTT,CASSLNEPVSGNTIYF,TRBV27,TRBJ1-3,-,-